This T cell receptor beta chain was retrieved from a study of blood T cells in healthy people across ages. Study-wide background: About one barcoded TCR beta cDNA was captured per two T cells.

This CDR3 is 16 amino acids long. The V gene lost 2 bases and the J gene lost 4 bases, with 16 bases spanning the gap. Germline loops: CDR1 SGHKS, CDR2 YYEKEE (reference sequence). The authors extracted at least 6 micrograms of total RNA per sample. Next came a second PCR, run for roughly 6 to 11 cycles, which used a sample-barcoded 5' primer along with a J-beta primer mix. TCRdb re-called the 5' RACE reads with MiXCR, one entry per CDR3 protein. The table lists 1.5 million to 2 million distinct CDR3 sequences, roughly 43% of them singletons. The receptor's source is a human donor in good health. The gene calls are TRBV5-5 and TRBJ1-5; D perhaps matches TRBD1 (6 bases). Sequencing input: blood. CDR3 protein: CASSFRTVFPNQPQHF. Written as DNA, the CDR3 is TGTGCCAGCAGCTTCCGGACAGTTTTTCCTAATCAGCCCCAGCATTTT.